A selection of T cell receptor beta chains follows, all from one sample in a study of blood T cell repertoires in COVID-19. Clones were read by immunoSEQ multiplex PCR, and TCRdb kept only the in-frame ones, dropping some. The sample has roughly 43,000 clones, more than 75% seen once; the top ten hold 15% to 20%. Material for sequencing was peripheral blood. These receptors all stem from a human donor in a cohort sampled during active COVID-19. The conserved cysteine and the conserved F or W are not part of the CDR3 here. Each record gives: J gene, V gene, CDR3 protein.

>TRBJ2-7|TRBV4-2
ASTPDRGPYEQY
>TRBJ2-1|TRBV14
ASSRGLNYNEQF
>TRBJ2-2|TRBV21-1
ASSKERFARGSTGELF
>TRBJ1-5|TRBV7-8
ASSLISGEPQH
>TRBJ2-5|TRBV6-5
ASSYSAGLGETQY
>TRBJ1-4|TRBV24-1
ATSDPLVGGSEKLF
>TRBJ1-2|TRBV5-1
ASSGDRGNYGYT
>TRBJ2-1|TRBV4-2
ASSQYTSGPNEQF
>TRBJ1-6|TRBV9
ASAEGQGPSPLH
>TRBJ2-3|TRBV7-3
ASSFVGGADTQY
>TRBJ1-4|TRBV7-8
ASSPGGGIGEKLF
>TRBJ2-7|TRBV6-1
ASSEGQSSYEQY
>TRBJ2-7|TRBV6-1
ASSEAFSGGPSYEQY
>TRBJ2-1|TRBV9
ASSVASGGSSYNEQF
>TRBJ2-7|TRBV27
ASSLSNWGGENYEQY
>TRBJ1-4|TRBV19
ASSSSTGNEKLF
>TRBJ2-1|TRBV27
ASSLAGGPRDEQF
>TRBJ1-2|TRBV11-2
ASSPGRYYGYT
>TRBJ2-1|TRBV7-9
ASSFSESSNNEQF
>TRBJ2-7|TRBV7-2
ASGPGRQVTYEQY
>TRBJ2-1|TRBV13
ASSLVGGGQGSNEQF
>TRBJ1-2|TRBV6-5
ASYRGQDGYT
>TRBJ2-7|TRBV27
ASSADRAREQY
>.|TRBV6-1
ASSEGGEMKPQY
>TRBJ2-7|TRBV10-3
AISPQGGEQY
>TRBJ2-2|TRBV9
ASSGRDTASELF
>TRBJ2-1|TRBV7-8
ASSLIGTEYNEQF
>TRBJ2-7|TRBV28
ASSLGGEQY
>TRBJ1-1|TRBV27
ASRRETGNEGEAF
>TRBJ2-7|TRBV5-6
ASSRVTASYEQY
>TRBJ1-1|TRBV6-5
ATTQGTEAF
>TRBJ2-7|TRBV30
AWSIGGAYEQY
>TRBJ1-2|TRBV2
ASTTGFSYGYT
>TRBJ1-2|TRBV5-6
ASNDRDSYGYT
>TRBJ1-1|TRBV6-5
ASSRLTAYVEAF
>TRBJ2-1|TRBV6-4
ASSDGSGGASGNEQF
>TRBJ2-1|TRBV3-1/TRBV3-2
ASSLMGQVEQF
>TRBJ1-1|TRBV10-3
AISPGGMNTEAF
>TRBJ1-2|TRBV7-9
ASSFPLSGQTYGYT
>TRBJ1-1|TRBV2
AEAGSTEAF
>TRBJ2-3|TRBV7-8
ASSLGHGGGTDTQY
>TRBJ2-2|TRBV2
ASSEDIQNTGELF
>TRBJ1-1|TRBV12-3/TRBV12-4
ASSLGGNTEAF
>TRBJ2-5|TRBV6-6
ASSYDNQETQY